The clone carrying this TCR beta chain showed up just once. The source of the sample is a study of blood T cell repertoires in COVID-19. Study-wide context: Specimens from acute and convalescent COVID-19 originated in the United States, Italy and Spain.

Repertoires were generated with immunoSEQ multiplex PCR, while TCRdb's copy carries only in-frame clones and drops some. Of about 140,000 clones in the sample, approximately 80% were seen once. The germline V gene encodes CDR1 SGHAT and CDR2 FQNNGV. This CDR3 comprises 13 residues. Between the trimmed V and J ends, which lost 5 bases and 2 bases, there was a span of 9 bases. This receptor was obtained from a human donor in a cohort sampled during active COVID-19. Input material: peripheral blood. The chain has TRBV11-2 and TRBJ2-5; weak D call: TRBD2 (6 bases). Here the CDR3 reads CASSPGLQETQYF. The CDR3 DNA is TGTGCCAGCAGCCCGGGACTGCAAGAGACCCAGTACTTC.